These T cell receptor beta chains were read from a single sample in a study of OX40 agonist ivuxolimab in advanced cancers. The repertoire was sequenced with immunoSEQ multiplex PCR; TCRdb's copy has only in-frame clones and lacks some. The sample consists of some 140,000 clones, more than 85% of them appearing once. The sequences come from CD4+ or CD8+ T cells sorted from blood, collected in a trial of the OX40 agonist ivuxolimab. The receptor set was obtained from an adult with an advanced solid tumor such as melanoma, head and neck, liver or kidney cancer. CDR3s include the opening cysteine and the closing phenylalanine or tryptophan. A D gene is named only where the DNA matches it firmly. The listing skips clone size in some rows; elsewhere it reads once, few, many or a size class.

few | . | TRBJ1-5 | TRBV4-1 | CASSQDSWGLGQPQHF | TGCGCCAGCAGCCAAGATTCTTGGGGGCTAGGTCAGCCCCAGCATTTT
. | TRBD1 | TRBJ1-1 | TRBV5-4 | CASSFTGGGTEAFF | TGTGCCAGCAGCTTTACAGGGGGCGGGACTGAAGCTTTCTTT
once | . | TRBJ2-2 | TRBV11-2 | CASRKGRGSGTGELFF | TGTGCCAGCAGGAAAGGCAGAGGGAGTGGCACCGGGGAGCTGTTTTTT
. | . | TRBJ2-1 | TRBV27 | CASSRAHEIINNEQFF | TGTGCCAGCAGTCGAGCTCACGAAATAATAAACAATGAGCAGTTCTTC
. | TRBD1 | TRBJ1-1 | TRBV19 | CASREDRSVWGTEAFF | TGTGCCAGTAGGGAGGACAGGTCGGTATGGGGCACTGAAGCTTTCTTT
. | . | TRBJ1-6 | TRBV2 | CASSARGTTNSPLHF | TGTGCCAGCAGTGCCAGGGGAACCACTAATTCACCCCTCCACTTT
. | TRBD2 | TRBJ2-7 | TRBV9 | CASSVGETSGYEQYF | TGTGCCAGCAGCGTAGGTGAAACTAGCGGCTACGAGCAGTACTTC
. | TRBD1 | TRBJ2-5 | TRBV4-1 | CASSHPRTRDRDQYF | TGCGCCAGCAGCCACCCAAGGACCCGGGACAGGGATCAGTACTTC
. | TRBD2 | TRBJ2-1 | TRBV28 | CASSPRTGTSGSIEQFF | TGTGCCAGCAGCCCGCGGACCGGGACTAGCGGGAGTATTGAGCAGTTCTTC
. | TRBD2 | TRBJ2-7 | TRBV7-2 | CASSETSGNWLEYF | TGTGCCAGCAGCGAAACTAGCGGGAACTGGTTGGAGTACTTC
. | . | TRBJ1-4 | TRBV28 | CASSPASEPNREKLFF | TGTGCCAGCAGCCCGGCGTCTGAGCCCAACAGGGAAAAACTGTTTTTT
. | TRBD2 | TRBJ2-7 | TRBV7-9 | CASSLLGTSTYEQYF | TGTGCCAGCAGCTTATTAGGGACTAGTACCTACGAGCAGTACTTC
. | TRBD2 | TRBJ2-3 | TRBV7-2 | CASSLGLALEDTQYF | TGCGCCAGCAGCCTGGGACTAGCTTTAGAAGATACGCAGTATTTT
. | . | TRBJ2-3 | TRBV9 | CASSVGASGTDTQYF | TGTGCCAGCAGCGTAGGGGCTAGCGGCACAGATACGCAGTATTTT
. | . | TRBJ2-5 | TRBV5-1 | CASSFRPQETQYF | TGCGCCAGCAGCTTTAGACCTCAAGAGACCCAGTACTTC
once | . | TRBJ1-5 | TRBV6-1 | CASGRTDNSNQPQHF | TGTGCCAGCGGGAGGACGGACAATAGCAATCAGCCCCAGCATTTT
once | . | TRBJ2-2 | TRBV2 | CASSVKFTGELFF | TGTGCCAGCAGTGTGAAGTTCACCGGGGAGCTGTTTTTT
. | TRBD2 | TRBJ2-4 | TRBV7-8 | CASSPPLRLAGGLNIQYF | TGTGCCAGCAGCCCACCCCTGCGACTAGCGGGAGGTTTGAACATTCAGTACTTC
. | . | TRBJ1-1 | TRBV9 | CASSPRMGRKNTEAFF | TGTGCCAGCAGCCCCCGCATGGGACGAAAGAACACTGAAGCTTTCTTT
. | TRBD1 | TRBJ2-2 | TRBV7-7 | CASGYRGPGELFF | TGTGCCAGCGGTTACAGGGGGCCCGGGGAGCTGTTTTTT
. | . | TRBJ1-5 | TRBV15 | CATSRDINQPQHF | TGTGCCACCAGCAGGGACATCAATCAGCCCCAGCATTTT
. | TRBD1 | TRBJ2-2 | TRBV19 | CASIFGTGSYLNTGELFF | TGTGCCAGTATCTTTGGGACAGGGTCTTATTTGAACACCGGGGAGCTGTTTTTT
. | TRBD2 | TRBJ2-3 | TRBV5-4 | CASSPLAGPTDTQYF | TGTGCCAGCAGCCCATTAGCGGGACCCACAGATACGCAGTATTTT
. | . | TRBJ1-5 | TRBV6-1 | CASSLQEVSQQPQHF | TGTGCCAGCAGCCTTCAGGAGGTAAGCCAACAGCCCCAGCATTTT
. | . | TRBJ1-4 | TRBV28 | CASSFFWGANEKLFF | TGTGCCAGCAGTTTCTTTTGGGGGGCTAATGAAAAACTGTTTTTT
. | TRBD2 | TRBJ2-7 | TRBV19 | CASRDVSGGVYEQYF | TGTGCCAGTAGGGATGTCTCCGGGGGGGTCTACGAGCAGTACTTC
. | . | TRBJ1-2 | TRBV28 | CASSPPTAVSTF | TGTGCCAGCAGTCCGCCGACCGCGGTAAGCACCTTC
. | TRBD1 | TRBJ1-3 | TRBV4-3 | CASSQGPGQGATGNTIYF | TGCGCCAGCAGCCAAGGGCCTGGACAGGGGGCAACTGGAAACACCATATATTTT
. | . | TRBJ1-1 | TRBV4-1 | CASSQDRWGGMNTEAFF | TGCGCCAGCAGCCAAGATCGTTGGGGGGGGATGAACACTGAAGCTTTCTTT
once | TRBD1 | TRBJ2-7 | TRBV5-1 | CASSNTGGNEQYF | TGCGCCAGCAGCAACACAGGGGGCAACGAGCAGTACTTC
. | TRBD2 | TRBJ2-5 | TRBV18 | CASSSRLAIGETQYF | TGTGCCAGCTCATCGCGACTAGCGATAGGGGAGACCCAGTACTTC
. | . | TRBJ2-3 | TRBV18 | CASSPFGTDTQYF | TGTGCCAGCTCCCCGTTTGGGACAGATACGCAGTATTTT
. | . | TRBJ2-5 | TRBV4-3 | CASSQNSGQETQYF | TGCGCCAGCAGCCAAAATAGCGGCCAAGAGACCCAGTACTTC
once | . | TRBJ2-3 | TRBV15 | CATSRGTEPDTQYF | TGTGCCACCAGCAGAGGGACAGAACCAGATACGCAGTATTTT
. | . | TRBJ1-1 | TRBV7-9 | CASSQSEGRAFF | TGTGCCAGCAGCCAGTCTGAAGGACGCGCTTTCTTT
. | . | TRBJ2-7 | TRBV7-2 | CASSFPGRTAEQYF | TGTGCCAGCAGCTTTCCGGGGAGGACGGCCGAGCAGTACTTC
. | . | TRBJ1-5 | TRBV6-4 | CASSASGNQPQHF | TGTGCCAGCAGTGCTTCTGGCAATCAGCCCCAGCATTTT
. | TRBD1 | TRBJ2-7 | TRBV19 | CASSPGQGVYEQYF | TGTGCCAGTAGCCCTGGACAGGGGGTCTACGAGCAGTACTTC